This entry is about one T cell receptor beta chain. Its antigen remains unidentified. The sample is drawn from a study of T cell responses to AZD1222 COVID-19 vaccine. General study findings and limits: Only six or seven AZD1222 recipients tested seropositive at baseline. Elevations in Spike-specific TCR breadth and depth followed administration of two AZD1222 doses. Mapped onto spike, vaccine-associated CD4 TCRs spanned it and were dominant at 160-218 and 743-854. After the peak T cell response, and only then, were repertoires sampled.

TCRdb's copy holds only in-frame clones and misses some; the assay was immunoSEQ multiplex PCR. Of approximately 150,000 clones in the sample, 88% were seen once. Trimming cost V 1 base and J 1 base, with 10 bases left between them. The CDR3 runs to 15 residues. CDR1 and CDR2 (germline): SGHAT, FQNNGV. The sample here was peripheral blood, taken on day 0 of MenACWY control vaccination. The chain recombines TRBV11-2 with TRBJ1-1; no reliable D call. The origin of this receptor is an adult in good health. CDR3 amino acids: CASSLGPGENTEAFF. DNA for the CDR3: TGTGCCAGCAGCTTAGGCCCCGGGGAGAACACTGAAGCTTTCTTT. The variable domain in full, with the rest retrieved from reference TRBV11-2 and TRBJ1-1, is EAGVAQSPRYKIIEKRQSVAFWCNPISGHATLYWYQQILGQGPKLLIQFQNNGVVDDSQLPKDRFSAERLKGVDSTLKIQPAKLEDSAVYLCASSLGPGENTEAFFGQGTRLTVV.